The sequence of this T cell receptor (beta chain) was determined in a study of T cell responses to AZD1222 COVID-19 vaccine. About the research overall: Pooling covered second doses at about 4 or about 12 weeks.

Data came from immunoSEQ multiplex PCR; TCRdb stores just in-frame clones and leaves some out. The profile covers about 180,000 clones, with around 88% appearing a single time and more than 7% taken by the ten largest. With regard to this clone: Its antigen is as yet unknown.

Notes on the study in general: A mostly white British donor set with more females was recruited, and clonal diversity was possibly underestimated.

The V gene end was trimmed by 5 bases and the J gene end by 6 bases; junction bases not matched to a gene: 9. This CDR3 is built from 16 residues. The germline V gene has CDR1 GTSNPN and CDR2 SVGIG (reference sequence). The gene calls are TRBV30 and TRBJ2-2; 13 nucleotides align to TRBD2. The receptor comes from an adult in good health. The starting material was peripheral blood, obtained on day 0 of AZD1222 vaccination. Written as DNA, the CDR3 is TGTGCCTGGGGCTTGAGGACTAGCGGGGGCCCCGGGGAGCTGTTTTTT. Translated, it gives CAWGLRTSGGPGELFF.